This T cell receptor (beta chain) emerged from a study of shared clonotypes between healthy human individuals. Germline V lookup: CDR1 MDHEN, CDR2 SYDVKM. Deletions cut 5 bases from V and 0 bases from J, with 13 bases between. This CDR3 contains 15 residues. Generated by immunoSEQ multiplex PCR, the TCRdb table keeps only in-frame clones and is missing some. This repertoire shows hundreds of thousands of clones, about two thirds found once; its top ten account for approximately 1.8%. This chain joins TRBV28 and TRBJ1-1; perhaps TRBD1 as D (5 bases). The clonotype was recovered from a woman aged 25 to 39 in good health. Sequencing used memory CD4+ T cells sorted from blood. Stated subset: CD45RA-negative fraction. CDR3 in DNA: TGTGCCAGCAGTGCCTCAGGGACCATGAACACTGAAGCTTTCTTT. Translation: CASSASGTMNTEAFF.